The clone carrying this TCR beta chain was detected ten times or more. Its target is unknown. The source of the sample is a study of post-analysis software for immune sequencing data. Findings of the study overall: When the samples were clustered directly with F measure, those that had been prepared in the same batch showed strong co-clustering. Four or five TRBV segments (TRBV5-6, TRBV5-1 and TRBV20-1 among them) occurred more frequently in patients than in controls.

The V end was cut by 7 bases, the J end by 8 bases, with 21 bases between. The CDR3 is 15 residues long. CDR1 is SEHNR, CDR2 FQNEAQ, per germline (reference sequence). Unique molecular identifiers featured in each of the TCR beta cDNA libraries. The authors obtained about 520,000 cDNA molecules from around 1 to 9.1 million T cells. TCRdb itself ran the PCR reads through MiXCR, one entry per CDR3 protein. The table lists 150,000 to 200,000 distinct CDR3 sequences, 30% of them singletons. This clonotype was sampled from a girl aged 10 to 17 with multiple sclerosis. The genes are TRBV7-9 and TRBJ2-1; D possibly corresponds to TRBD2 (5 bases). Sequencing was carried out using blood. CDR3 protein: CASTLRATLADEQFF. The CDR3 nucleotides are TGTGCCAGCACCCTGAGGGCCACGCTGGCCGATGAGCAGTTCTTC. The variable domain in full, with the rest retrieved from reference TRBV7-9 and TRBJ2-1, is DTGVSQNPRHKITKRGQNVTFRCDPISEHNRLYWYRQTLGQGPEFLTYFQNEAQLEKSRLLSDRFSAERPKGSFSTLEIQRTEQGDSAMYLCASTLRATLADEQFFGPGTRLTVL.